Below, one TCR beta chain is given with its context. Its specificity is not known. This sample stems from a study of T cells after yellow fever vaccination. Findings of the study overall: By day 5 rather than day 15, the secondary response had peaked, though it was weaker. The booster response re-showed most primary clones: 96% CD4, more than 70% CD8.

Production of TCR cDNA was by 5'RACE template switching, which also added a universal primer site and UMIs. TCRdb passed the 5' RACE reads through MiXCR, listing each CDR3 protein once. The sample consists of 160,000 or so distinct CDR3 sequences, more than 5.5% of them appearing once. Germline V gene data show CDR1 as KGHDR and CDR2 as SFDVKD. The CDR3 runs to 16 residues. The trim removed 4 bases at V and 5 bases at J, leaving 7 bases unmatched. This sequence originates from a man younger than 35 who received the YFV17D yellow fever vaccine. This chain joins TRBV24-1 and TRBJ2-1; 10 nucleotides agree with TRBD1. The source material was CD4+ T cells sorted from PBMCs, sampled roughly 5 days after the first yellow fever vaccination. CDR3 amino acids: CATSDPDRGKDNEQFF. CDR3 coding DNA: TGTGCCACCAGTGACCCGGACAGGGGGAAAGACAATGAGCAGTTCTTC.